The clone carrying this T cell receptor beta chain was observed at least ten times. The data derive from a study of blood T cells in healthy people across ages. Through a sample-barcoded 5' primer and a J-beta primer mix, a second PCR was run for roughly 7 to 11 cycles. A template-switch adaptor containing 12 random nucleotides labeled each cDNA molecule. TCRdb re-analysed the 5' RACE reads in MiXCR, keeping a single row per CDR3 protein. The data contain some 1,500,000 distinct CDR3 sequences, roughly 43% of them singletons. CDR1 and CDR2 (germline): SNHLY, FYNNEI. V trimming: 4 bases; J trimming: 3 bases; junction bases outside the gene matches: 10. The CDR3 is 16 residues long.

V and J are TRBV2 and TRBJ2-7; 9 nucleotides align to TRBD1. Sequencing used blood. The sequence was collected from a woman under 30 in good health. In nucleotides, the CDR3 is TGTGCCAGCAGTGTTCCCTGGACAGGGGCTGTCTACGAGCAGTACTTC. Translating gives CASSVPWTGAVYEQYF.